What follows describes a single T cell receptor (beta chain). The sample comes from a study of blood T cell repertoires in COVID-19. At the level of the study: Sites across the United States, Italy and Spain contributed samples from acute and convalescent COVID-19.

This CDR3 spans 14 amino acids. Germline trimming cut 8 bases from V and 2 bases from J; bases unmatched to any gene: 4. Looked up from germline, CDR1 is MNHNY and CDR2 is SVGAGI (reference sequence). Original methodology: Cell counts per sample came from amplifying reference gene primers. Sequencing used immunoSEQ multiplex PCR; TCRdb keeps in-frame clones, though not all of them. V and J calls and clone size are as listed in that table; D and trimming were resolved from the DNA. This table has 250,000 to 300,000 clones, about 89% appearing once. This chain connects TRBV6-6 to TRBJ2-2; TRBD1 aligns across 8 bases. The sample was peripheral blood. This TCR was sampled from a man between 35 and 55 years old with acute or convalescent COVID-19. The CDR3 DNA follows: TGTGCCAGCGGAACAGGGGGTAACACCGGGGAGCTGTTTTTT. Amino acids: CASGTGGNTGELFF.